The next 14 T cell receptor beta chains were all read from a single sample in a study of human T cells and chemical hapten exposure. TCRdb redid the calling of the RACE reads with MiXCR, one entry per CDR3 protein. The table shows some 96,000 distinct CDR3 sequences, with 7.5% to 10% occurring only once. Noted time point: patch test 2, 6 weeks after DPC sensitization. Regarding treatment: therapeutic diphenylcyclopropenone sensitization with weekly scalp DPC. The material was whole blood, obtained in connection with sensitization to the hapten diphenylcyclopropenone (DPC). The receptors were gathered from a woman in her thirties or forties with alopecia areata. Some clones in this sample may be carry-over from other donors' samples.

The chain is built from TRBV20-1 and TRBJ1-1; TRBD1 might be the D (6 bases). The germline CDR1 and CDR2 sequences are DFQATT and SNEGSKA (reference sequence). The CDR3 consists of 13 residues. V lost 6 bases, J lost 1 base, and 12 bases lay in between. CDR3 in amino acids: CSAVQGANTEAFF. The CDR3 DNA is TGCAGTGCCGTACAGGGTGCGAACACTGAAGCTTTCTTT.

This clonotype has a handful of counts. The chain uses TRBV28 and TRBJ2-3, with 9 bases identical to TRBD1. Germline CDR1 reads MDHEN; CDR2 reads SYDVKM. V dropped 2 bases and J dropped 2; count of bases not matched to a gene: 2. This CDR3 region has 15 residues. CDR3 region: CASSLRDRVTDTQYF. CDR3 bases: TGTGCCAGCAGTTTAAGGGACAGGGTCACAGATACGCAGTATTTT. Variable domain in full (rest from reference TRBV28 and TRBJ2-3): DVKVTQSSRYLVKRTGEKVFLECVQDMDHENMFWYRQDPGLGLRLIYFSYDVKMKEKGDIPEGYSVSREKKERFSLILESASTNQTSMYLCASSLRDRVTDTQYFGPGTRLTVL.

This clonotype showed up many times. The rearrangement joins TRBV29-1 to TRBJ2-3; D is uncertain. CDR1 and CDR2 from the germline V gene are SQVTM and ANQGSEA. This CDR3 contains 13 residues. V lost 7 bases and J lost 4, with 15 bases in between. The DNA for the CDR3 is TGCAGCGCTCAAGGGTCTCTGGCAGATACGCAGTATTTT. Protein: CSAQGSLADTQYF.

This chain links TRBV5-4 with TRBJ1-1; tentative D call: TRBD1 (6 bases). V shed 4 bases and J shed 1 base, with 14 bases lying between them. The CDR3 is 15 amino acids. Germline loops: CDR1 SGHNT, CDR2 YYREEE (reference sequence). The CDR3 region has the DNA TGTGCCAGCAGCCCGCCCGGGGGCAGGAACACTGAAGCTTTCTTT. It specifies CASSPPGGRNTEAFF.

V is TRBV6-2 or TRBV6-3 and J is TRBJ2-4, with 8 positions matching TRBD1. V lost 7 bases, J lost 7 bases, and 12 bases stayed unmatched. From germline, CDR1 is MNHEY and CDR2 SVGEGT. This CDR3 has 15 residues. In nucleotides, the CDR3 is TGTGCCAGCAATCCCCCCCCCCACAGGGGGAACATTCAGTACTTC. Residues: CASNPPPHRGNIQYF.

This clonotype showed up many times. The rearrangement links TRBV4-1 to TRBJ2-5; D tentatively reads TRBD1 or TRBD2 (5 bases each). The CDR3 extends over 18 amino acids. V was cut by 1 base and J by 5 bases, with 23 bases left in between. Germline V CDR1 and CDR2: MGHRA, YSYEKL. The CDR3 DNA sequence: TGCGCCAGCAGCCAAGTGCCTACGTCGGCAGGGAGCTGGGAGACCCAGTACTTC. Translating gives CASSQVPTSAGSWETQYF.

In this sample, this clonotype turned up a few times. The chain has TRBV29-1 and TRBJ2-7; possibly TRBD2 for D (6 bases). Per germline, CDR1 SQVTM and CDR2 ANQGSEA. V shed 2 bases and J shed 4 bases, with 15 bases lying between them. The CDR3 sequence is 14 residues long. The DNA for the CDR3 is TGCAGCGTTGAAAAGGCTCGGGGAGGTTACGAGCAGTACTTC. Translation gives CSVEKARGGYEQYF.

This clonotype was detected only a few times. CDR3 protein: CASSFPLLGGTEAFF. Written as DNA, the CDR3 is TGTGCCAGCAGTTTCCCTCTGTTGGGCGGCACTGAAGCTTTCTTT. This chain connects TRBV28 to TRBJ1-1; no clear D. Trimming cost V 3 bases and J 4 bases, with 15 bases left between them. Looked up from germline, CDR1 is MDHEN and CDR2 is SYDVKM. This CDR3 contains 15 residues.

This rearrangement joins TRBV12-3 or TRBV12-4 to TRBJ2-7; 9 bases line up with TRBD1. This CDR3 contains 14 residues. V lost 6 bases to trimming and J lost 6 bases; unmatched junction nucleotides: 9. CDR3 nucleotide sequence: TGTGCCAGCAGCCAACAACAGGGGGCGGCCGAGCAGTACTTC. Protein: CASSQQQGAAEQYF.

This clonotype was counted at least ten times. The rearrangement links TRBV27 to TRBJ1-1, with D maybe TRBD1 (6 bases). There are 15 residues in the CDR3. Trimming removed 6 bases at V and 8 bases at J, with 22 bases between. Germline CDR1 and CDR2: MNHEY and SMNVEV (reference sequence). CDR3 sequence: CASRLYPDRQQEAFF. The CDR3 DNA follows: TGTGCCAGCAGACTCTATCCCGACAGGCAACAAGAAGCTTTCTTT.

This clonotype was picked up many times. The V and J genes are TRBV20-1 and TRBJ2-2; no firm D call. The CDR3 is made up of 14 amino acids. V lost 0 bases, J lost 2 bases, and 7 bases lay in between. The germline V gene has CDR1 DFQATT and CDR2 SNEGSKA (reference sequence). CDR3 coding DNA: TGCAGTGCTAGAGAGAGCGTTAACACCGGGGAGCTGTTTTTT. Protein product: CSARESVNTGELFF.

This clonotype showed up just a few times. At one end the junction does not follow the germline gene, possibly because of a read error. This chain uses TRBV7-7 with TRBJ1-4; no firm D call. Germline CDR1 reads SSHAT; CDR2 reads FNYEAQ (reference sequence). This CDR3 is built from 13 residues. The CDR3 loop is CASSPGVNEKLFF. As DNA, the CDR3 is TGTGCTAGCAGCCCCGGCGTAAATGAAAAACTGTTTTTT.

This rearrangement joins TRBV6-4 to TRBJ2-7; either TRBD1 or TRBD2 may fit D (5 bases each). Looked up from germline, CDR1 is MRHNA and CDR2 is SNTAGT. Trimming cost V 9 bases and J 5 bases, with 20 bases left between them. CDR3 size: 14 residues. CDR3: CARRRDLENHEQYF. The CDR3 DNA is TGTGCCAGACGCCGGGACCTCGAGAACCACGAGCAGTACTTC.

The chain has TRBV28 and TRBJ2-3; possible D gene TRBD2, 6 bases. Trimming removed 8 bases from V and 4 bases from J, with 10 bases in between. This CDR3 spans 12 amino acids. CDR1 MDHEN and CDR2 SYDVKM come from the germline V gene. This chain's CDR3 is CASRGTADTQYF. Written as DNA, the CDR3 is TGTGCCAGCCGGGGGACCGCAGATACGCAGTATTTT.